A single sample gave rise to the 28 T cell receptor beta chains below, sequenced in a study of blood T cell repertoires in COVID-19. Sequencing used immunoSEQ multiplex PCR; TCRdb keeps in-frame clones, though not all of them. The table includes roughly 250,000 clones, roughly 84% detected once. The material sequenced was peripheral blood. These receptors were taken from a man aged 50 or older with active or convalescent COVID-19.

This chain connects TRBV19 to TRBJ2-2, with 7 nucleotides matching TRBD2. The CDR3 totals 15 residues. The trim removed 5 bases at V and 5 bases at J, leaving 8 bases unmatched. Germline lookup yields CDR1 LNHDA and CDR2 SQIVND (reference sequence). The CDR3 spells CASSRGEGYTGELFF. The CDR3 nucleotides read TGTGCCAGTAGTCGGGGGGAGGGTTATACCGGGGAGCTGTTTTTT.

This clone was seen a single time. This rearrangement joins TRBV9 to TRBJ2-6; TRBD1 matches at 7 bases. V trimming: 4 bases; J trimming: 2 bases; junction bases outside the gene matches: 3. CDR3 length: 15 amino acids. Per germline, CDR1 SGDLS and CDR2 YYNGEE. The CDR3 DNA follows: TGTGCCAGCAGCACAACAGGGGCTGGGGCCAACGTCCTGACTTTC. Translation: CASSTTGAGANVLTF.

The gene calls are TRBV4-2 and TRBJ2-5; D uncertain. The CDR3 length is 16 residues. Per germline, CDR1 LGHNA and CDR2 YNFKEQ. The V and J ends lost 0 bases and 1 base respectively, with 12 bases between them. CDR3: CASSQEVSAAQETQYF. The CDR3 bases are TGTGCCAGCAGCCAAGAAGTATCGGCGGCCCAAGAGACCCAGTACTTC.

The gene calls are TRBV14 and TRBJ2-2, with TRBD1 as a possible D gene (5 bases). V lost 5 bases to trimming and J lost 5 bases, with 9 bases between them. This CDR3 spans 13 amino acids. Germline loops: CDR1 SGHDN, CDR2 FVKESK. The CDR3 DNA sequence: TGTGCCAGCAGCTACAGGATTACCGGGGAGCTGTTTTTT. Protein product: CASSYRITGELFF.

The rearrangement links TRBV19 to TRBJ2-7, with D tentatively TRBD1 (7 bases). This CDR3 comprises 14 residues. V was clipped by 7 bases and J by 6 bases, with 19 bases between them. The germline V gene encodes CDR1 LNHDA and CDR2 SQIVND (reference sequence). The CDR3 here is CASTQGGYPAEQYF. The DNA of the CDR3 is TGTGCCAGTACTCAGGGGGGATATCCTGCCGAGCAGTACTTC. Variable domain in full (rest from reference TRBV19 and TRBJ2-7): DGGITQSPKYLFRKEGQNVTLSCEQNLNHDAMYWYRQDPGQGLRLIYYSQIVNDFQKGDIAEGYSVSREKKESFPLTVTSAQKNPTAFYLCASTQGGYPAEQYFGPGTRLTVT.

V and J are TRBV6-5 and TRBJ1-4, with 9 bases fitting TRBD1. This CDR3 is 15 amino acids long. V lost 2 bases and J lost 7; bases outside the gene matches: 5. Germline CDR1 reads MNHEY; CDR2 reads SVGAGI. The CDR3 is CASSYLTGGVEKLFF. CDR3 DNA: TGTGCCAGCAGTTACCTAACAGGGGGCGTTGAAAAACTGTTTTTT.

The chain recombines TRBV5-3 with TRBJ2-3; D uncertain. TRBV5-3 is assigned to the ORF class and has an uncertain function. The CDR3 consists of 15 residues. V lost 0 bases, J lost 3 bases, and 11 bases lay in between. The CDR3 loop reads CARSLAGCGTDTQYF. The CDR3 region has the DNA TGTGCCAGAAGCTTGGCCGGGTGTGGAACAGATACGCAGTATTTT.

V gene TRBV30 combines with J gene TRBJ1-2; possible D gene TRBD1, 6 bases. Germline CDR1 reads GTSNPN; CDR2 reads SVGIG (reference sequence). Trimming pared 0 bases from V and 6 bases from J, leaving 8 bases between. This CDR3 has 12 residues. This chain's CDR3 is CAWSVRQDGYTF. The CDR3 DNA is TGTGCCTGGAGTGTACGACAGGATGGCTACACCTTC.

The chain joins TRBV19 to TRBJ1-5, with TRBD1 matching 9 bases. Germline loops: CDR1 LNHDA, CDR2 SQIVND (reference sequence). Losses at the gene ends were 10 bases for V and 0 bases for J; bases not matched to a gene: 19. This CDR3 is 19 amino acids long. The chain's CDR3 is CATKGRPRDRAHSNQPQHF. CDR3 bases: TGTGCCACCAAAGGGAGGCCCCGGGACAGGGCCCATAGCAATCAGCCCCAGCATTTT.

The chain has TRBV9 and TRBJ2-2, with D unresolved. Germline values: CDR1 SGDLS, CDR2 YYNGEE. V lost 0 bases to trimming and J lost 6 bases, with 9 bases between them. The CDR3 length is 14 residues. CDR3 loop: CASSVGVWSGELFF. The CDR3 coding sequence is TGTGCCAGCAGCGTAGGAGTTTGGTCCGGGGAGCTGTTTTTT.

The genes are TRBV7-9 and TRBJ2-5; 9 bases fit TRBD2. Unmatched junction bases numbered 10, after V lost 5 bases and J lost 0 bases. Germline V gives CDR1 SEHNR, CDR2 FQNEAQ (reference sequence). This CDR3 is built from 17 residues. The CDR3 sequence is CASSPLKLAGHQETQYF. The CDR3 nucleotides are TGTGCCAGCAGCCCCCTCAAGCTAGCGGGGCACCAAGAGACCCAGTACTTC.

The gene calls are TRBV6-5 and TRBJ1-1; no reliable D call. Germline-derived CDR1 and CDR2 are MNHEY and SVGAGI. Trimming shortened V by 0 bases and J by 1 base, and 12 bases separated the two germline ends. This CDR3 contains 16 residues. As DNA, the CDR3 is TGTGCCAGCAGTTACTCAGCCCGGCGACAGAACACTGAAGCTTTCTTT. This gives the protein CASSYSARRQNTEAFF.

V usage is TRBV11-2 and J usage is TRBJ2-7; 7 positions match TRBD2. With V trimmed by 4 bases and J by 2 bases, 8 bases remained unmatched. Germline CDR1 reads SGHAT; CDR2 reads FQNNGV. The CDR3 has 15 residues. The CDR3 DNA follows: TGTGCCAGCAGCTGGGGAGGGGCTCCGACCTACGAGCAGTACTTC. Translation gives CASSWGGAPTYEQYF. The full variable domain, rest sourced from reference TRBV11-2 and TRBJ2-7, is EAGVAQSPRYKIIEKRQSVAFWCNPISGHATLYWYQQILGQGPKLLIQFQNNGVVDDSQLPKDRFSAERLKGVDSTLKIQPAKLEDSAVYLCASSWGGAPTYEQYFGPGTRLTVT.

The CDR3 DNA is TGTGCCAGCAGGCAGGGGAGGGTTAATGAGCAGTTCTTC. Protein product: CASRQGRVNEQFF. The chain links TRBV2 to TRBJ2-1; a possible D gene is TRBD2 (7 bases). Germline-derived CDR1 and CDR2 are SNHLY and FYNNEI. Between the trimmed V and J ends, which lost 6 bases and 7 bases, there was a span of 13 bases. This CDR3 comprises 13 residues.

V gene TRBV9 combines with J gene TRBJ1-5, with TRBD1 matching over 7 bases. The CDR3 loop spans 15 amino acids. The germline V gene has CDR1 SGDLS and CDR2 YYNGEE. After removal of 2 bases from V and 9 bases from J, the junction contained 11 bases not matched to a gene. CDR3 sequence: CASSVGQTQSGPQHF. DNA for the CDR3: TGTGCCAGCAGCGTGGGACAGACCCAATCAGGGCCCCAGCATTTT.

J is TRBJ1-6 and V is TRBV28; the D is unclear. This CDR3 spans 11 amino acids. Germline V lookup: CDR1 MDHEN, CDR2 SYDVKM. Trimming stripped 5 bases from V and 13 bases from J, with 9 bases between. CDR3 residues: CASSPPGPLHF. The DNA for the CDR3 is TGTGCCAGCAGTCCCCCCGGGCCCCTCCACTTT.

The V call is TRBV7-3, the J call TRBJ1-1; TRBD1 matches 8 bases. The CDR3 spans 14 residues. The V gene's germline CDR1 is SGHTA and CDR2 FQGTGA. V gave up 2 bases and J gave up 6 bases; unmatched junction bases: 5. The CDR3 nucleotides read TGTGCCAGCAGCTTAGGGCAGGGGGCGGCTGAAGCTTTCTTT. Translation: CASSLGQGAAEAFF.

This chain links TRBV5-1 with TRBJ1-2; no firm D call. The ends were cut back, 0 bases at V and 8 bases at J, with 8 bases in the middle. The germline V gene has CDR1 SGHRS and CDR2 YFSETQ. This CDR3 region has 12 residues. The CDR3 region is CASSLAVGGYTF. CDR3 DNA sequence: TGCGCCAGCAGCTTGGCCGTGGGCGGCTACACCTTC. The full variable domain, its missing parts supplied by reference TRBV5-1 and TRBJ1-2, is KAGVTQTPRYLIKTRGQQVTLSCSPISGHRSVSWYQQTPGQGLQFLFEYFSETQRNKGNFPGRFSGRQFSNSRSEMNVSTLELGDSALYLCASSLAVGGYTFGSGTRLTVV.

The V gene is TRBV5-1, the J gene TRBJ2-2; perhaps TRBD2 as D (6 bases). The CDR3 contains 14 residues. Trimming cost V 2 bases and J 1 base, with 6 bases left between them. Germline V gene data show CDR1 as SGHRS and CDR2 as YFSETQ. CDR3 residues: CASSFGGNTGELFF. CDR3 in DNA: TGCGCCAGCAGCTTCGGGGGGAACACCGGGGAGCTGTTTTTT. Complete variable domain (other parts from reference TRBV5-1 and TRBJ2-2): KAGVTQTPRYLIKTRGQQVTLSCSPISGHRSVSWYQQTPGQGLQFLFEYFSETQRNKGNFPGRFSGRQFSNSRSEMNVSTLELGDSALYLCASSFGGNTGELFFGEGSRLTVL.

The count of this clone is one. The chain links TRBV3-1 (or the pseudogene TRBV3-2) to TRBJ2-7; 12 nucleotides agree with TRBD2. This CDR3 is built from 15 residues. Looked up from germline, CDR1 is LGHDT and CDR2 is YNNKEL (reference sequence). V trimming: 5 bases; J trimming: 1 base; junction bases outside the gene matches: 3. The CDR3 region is CASSFGLAGSYEQYF. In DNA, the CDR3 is TGTGCCAGCAGCTTCGGACTAGCGGGGTCCTACGAGCAGTACTTC.

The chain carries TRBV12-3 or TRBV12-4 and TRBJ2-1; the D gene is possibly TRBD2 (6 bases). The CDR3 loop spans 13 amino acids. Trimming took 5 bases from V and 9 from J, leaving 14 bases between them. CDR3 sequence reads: CASSRRAPGEQFF. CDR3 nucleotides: TGTGCCAGCAGTCGGAGGGCCCCGGGTGAGCAGTTCTTC.

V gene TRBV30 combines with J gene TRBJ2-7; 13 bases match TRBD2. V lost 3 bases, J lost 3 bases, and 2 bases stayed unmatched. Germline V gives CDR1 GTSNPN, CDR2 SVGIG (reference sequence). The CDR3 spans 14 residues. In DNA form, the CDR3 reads TGTGCCTGGAGAACTAGCGGGGGGGGCTACGAGCAGTACTTC. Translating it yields CAWRTSGGGYEQYF. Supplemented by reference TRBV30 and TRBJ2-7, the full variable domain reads SQTIHQWPATLVQPVGSPLSLECTVEGTSNPNLYWYRQAAGRGLQLLFYSVGIGQISSEVPQNLSASRPQDRQFILSSKKLLLSDSGFYLCAWRTSGGGYEQYFGPGTRLTVT.

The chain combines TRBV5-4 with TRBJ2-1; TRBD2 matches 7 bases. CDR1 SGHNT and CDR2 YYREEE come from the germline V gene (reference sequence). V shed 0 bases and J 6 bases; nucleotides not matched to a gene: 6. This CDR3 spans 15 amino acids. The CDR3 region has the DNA TGTGCCAGCAGCTTGGTTGGGGGGGTAGTCAATGAGCAGTTCTTC. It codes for CASSLVGGVVNEQFF. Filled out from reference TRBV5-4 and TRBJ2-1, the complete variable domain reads ETGVTQSPTHLIKTRGQQVTLRCSSQSGHNTVSWYQQALGQGPQFIFQYYREEENGRGNFPPRFSGLQFPNYSSELNVNALELDDSALYLCASSLVGGVVNEQFFGPGTRLTVL.

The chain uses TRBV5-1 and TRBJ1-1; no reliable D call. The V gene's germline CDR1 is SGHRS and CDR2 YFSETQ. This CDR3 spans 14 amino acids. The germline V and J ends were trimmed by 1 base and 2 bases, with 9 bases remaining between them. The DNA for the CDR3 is TGCGCCAGCAGCTTGAATAGCCCCAACACTGAAGCTTTCTTT. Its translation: CASSLNSPNTEAFF.

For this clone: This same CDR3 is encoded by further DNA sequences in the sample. This CDR3 reads CASSSGQGNEKLFF. CDR3 sequence (DNA): TGTGCCAGCAGCTCGGGACAGGGGAATGAAAAACTGTTTTTT. This chain connects TRBV5-4 to TRBJ1-4, with TRBD1 identical over 10 bases. V gave up 3 bases and J gave up 5 bases; unmatched junction bases: 1. Germline lookup yields CDR1 SGHNT and CDR2 YYREEE (reference sequence). The CDR3 is made up of 14 amino acids.

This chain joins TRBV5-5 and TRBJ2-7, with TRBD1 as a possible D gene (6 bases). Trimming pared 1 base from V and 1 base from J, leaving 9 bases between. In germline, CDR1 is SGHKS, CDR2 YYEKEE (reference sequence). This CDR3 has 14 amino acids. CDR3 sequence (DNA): TGTGCCAGCAGCTTGTACAGGGATTCCTACGAGCAGTACTTC. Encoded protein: CASSLYRDSYEQYF.

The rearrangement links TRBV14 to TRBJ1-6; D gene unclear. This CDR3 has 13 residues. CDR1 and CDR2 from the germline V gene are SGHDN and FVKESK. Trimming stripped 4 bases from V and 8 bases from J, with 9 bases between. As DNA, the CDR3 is TGTGCCAGCAGCCTCGCGAGGGATTCACCCCTCCACTTT. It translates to CASSLARDSPLHF. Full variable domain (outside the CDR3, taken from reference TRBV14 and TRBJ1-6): EAGVTQFPSHSVIEKGQTVTLRCDPISGHDNLYWYRRVMGKEIKFLLHFVKESKQDESGMPNNRFLAERTGGTYSTLKVQPAELEDSGVYFCASSLARDSPLHFGNGTRLTVT.

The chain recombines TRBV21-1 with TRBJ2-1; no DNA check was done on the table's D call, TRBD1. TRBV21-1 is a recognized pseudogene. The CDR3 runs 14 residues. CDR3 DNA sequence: TGTGCCAGCACCCACCTCTGCCAGGCCAATGAGCAGTTCTTC. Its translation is CASTHLCQANEQFF.